Included here is one T cell receptor beta chain sequence, with context. This record belongs to a study of blood T cell repertoires in COVID-19. As for the study in general: Spain, Italy and the United States supplied samples that represented acute and convalescent COVID-19.

Here immunoSEQ multiplex PCR was the method, and the copy in TCRdb shows in-frame clones only, minus some. The sample lists 120,000 or so clones, roughly 69% occurring once. Trimming cost V 3 bases and J 4 bases; bases outside gene matches: 5. CDR3 length: 13 amino acids. Germline values: CDR1 SQVTM, CDR2 ANQGSEA. V gene TRBV29-1 combines with J gene TRBJ1-2; TRBD1 matches 7 bases. Sequenced material: peripheral blood. The TCR originated in a woman aged 70-85 years with acute or convalescent COVID-19. The CDR3 is CSVDDRDFYGYTF. CDR3 coding DNA: TGCAGCGTTGACGACAGGGATTTCTATGGCTACACCTTC.